Listed here are 24 T cell receptor beta chains from one sample, sequenced in a study of blood T cells in healthy people across ages. Using a J-beta primer mix together with a sample-barcoded 5' primer, a second PCR was run for about 6 to 11 cycles. From the 5' RACE reads, TCRdb called clonotypes with MiXCR, one entry per CDR3 protein. The repertoire has some 760,000 distinct CDR3 sequences, about 25% of them found once; the top ten carry under 10%. The same sample was also used in a study of T cells of mothers and their children.

Source material: blood. The receptors originated from a boy between 5 and 17 years old in good health.

This clonotype has just a few counts. The chain joins TRBV10-3 to TRBJ2-7, with 7 bases aligning to TRBD1. The germline CDR1 and CDR2 sequences are ENHRY and SYGVKD. V was pared by 11 bases and J by 0 bases, with 7 bases of the junction left unmatched. The length of the CDR3 is 13 residues. The DNA of the CDR3 is TGTGCCGTAGGGGACAGAAGCTCCTACGAGCAGTACTTC. Protein: CAVGDRSSYEQYF.

The chain uses TRBV29-1 and TRBJ2-3, with TRBD2 matching 9 bases. CDR3 size: 16 residues. V gave up 8 bases and J gave up 0 bases; unmatched junction bases: 12. The V gene's germline CDR1 is SQVTM and CDR2 ANQGSEA. The CDR3 spells CSFWASGVSSTDTQYF. In nucleotides, the CDR3 is TGCAGCTTCTGGGCTAGCGGGGTTTCTAGCACAGATACGCAGTATTTT.

This clonotype appeared a few times. The chain combines TRBV7-6 with TRBJ1-1, with 9 bases lining up with TRBD1. V gave up 1 base and J gave up 5 bases; unmatched junction bases: 2. Germline CDR1 is SGHVS and CDR2 is FNYEAQ. This CDR3 region has 14 residues. CDR3 in amino acids: CASSLDDRGTEAFF. DNA for the CDR3: TGTGCCAGCAGCTTAGATGACAGGGGGACTGAAGCTTTCTTT.

In its sample, this clonotype was seen a few times. One junction end disagrees with the germline gene, perhaps due to a read error. The chain uses TRBV20-1 and TRBJ2-3; 8 positions agree with TRBD2. The CDR3 loop spans 14 amino acids. Germline V gene sequence: CDR1 DFQATT, CDR2 SNEGSKA (reference sequence). CDR3 sequence reads: CSAAGTGGADAQYF. CDR3 bases: TGCAGTGCTGCCGGCACCGGGGGGGCAGATGCGCAGTATTTT.

The rearrangement uses TRBV5-1 and TRBJ2-6, with D hard to call. Germline CDR1 reads SGHRS; CDR2 reads YFSETQ. This CDR3 spans 15 amino acids. Trimming cost V 0 bases and J 3 bases, with 7 bases left between them. The CDR3 reads CASSLGRFGANVLTF. CDR3 nucleotide sequence: TGCGCCAGCAGCTTGGGGCGGTTTGGGGCCAACGTCCTGACTTTC.

The chain is built from TRBV4-1 and TRBJ2-1; TRBD2 matches at 7 bases. From germline, CDR1 is MGHRA and CDR2 YSYEKL. This CDR3 contains 16 residues. J lost 4 bases, V lost 5 bases, and 11 bases had no gene match. CDR3 sequence (DNA): TGCGCCAGCAGCACTCCGGGACTAACCACTTACAATGAGCAGTTCTTC. It encodes CASSTPGLTTYNEQFF.

This clonotype was counted between two and nine times. This chain joins TRBV2 and TRBJ2-1; TRBD2 is a possible D gene (6 bases). This CDR3 comprises 14 residues. Germline V gene sequence: CDR1 SNHLY, CDR2 FYNNEI. V lost 1 base and J lost 2, with 6 bases in between. The CDR3 is CASSEGLAYNEQFF. The CDR3, as DNA: TGTGCCAGCAGTGAAGGACTAGCCTACAATGAGCAGTTCTTC. Full variable domain (outside the CDR3, taken from reference TRBV2 and TRBJ2-1): EPEVTQTPSHQVTQMGQEVILRCVPISNHLYFYWYRQILGQKVEFLVSFYNNEISEKSEIFDDQFSVERPDGSNFTLKIRSTKLEDSAMYFCASSEGLAYNEQFFGPGTRLTVL.

The sample holds a few counts of this clonotype. The chain has TRBV20-1 and TRBJ2-7; 8 bases map to TRBD2. Per germline, CDR1 DFQATT and CDR2 SNEGSKA (reference sequence). The CDR3 sequence is 14 residues long. The V segment lost 3 bases and the J segment 5 bases; nucleotides outside the gene matches: 9. The CDR3 sequence is CSASGSGGPHEQYF. The CDR3, as DNA: TGCAGTGCTAGCGGCTCGGGAGGGCCGCACGAGCAGTACTTC.

Only a few counts were recorded for this clonotype. V usage is TRBV7-9 and J usage is TRBJ2-1; the D gene could be TRBD1 or TRBD2 (5 bases each). The end of the DNA is better explained by TRBJ2-7, so the J call may be wrong. The CDR3 contains 13 residues. Germline V CDR1 and CDR2: SEHNR, FQNEAQ (reference sequence). The CDR3 protein is CASSSGTTSEQYF. DNA for the CDR3: TGTGCCAGTTCCTCCGGGACCACGAGCGAGCAGTACTTC.

This clonotype was counted between two and nine times. The chain has TRBV3-1 and TRBJ2-5; no clear D gene. The DNA matches TRBJ2-7 better at its end, which makes the J call doubtful. Germline V gives CDR1 LGHDT, CDR2 YNNKEL (reference sequence). The CDR3 totals 16 residues. The CDR3 bases are TGTGCCAGCAGCCAAGATCCTTGGCGGACCTCCTACGAGCAGTACTTC. Its translation is CASSQDPWRTSYEQYF.

The V gene is TRBV7-9, the J gene TRBJ2-1, with 11 positions matching TRBD2. Germline CDR1 and CDR2: SEHNR and FQNEAQ (reference sequence). J lost 6 bases, V lost 5 bases, and 6 bases had no gene match. This CDR3 region has 15 residues. The chain's CDR3 is CASSKGTSGANEQFF. The CDR3 bases are TGTGCCAGCAGCAAGGGGACTAGCGGAGCCAATGAGCAGTTCTTC. The variable domain in full, with the rest retrieved from reference TRBV7-9 and TRBJ2-1, is DTGVSQNPRHKITKRGQNVTFRCDPISEHNRLYWYRQTLGQGPEFLTYFQNEAQLEKSRLLSDRFSAERPKGSFSTLEIQRTEQGDSAMYLCASSKGTSGANEQFFGPGTRLTVL.

The V call is TRBV12-3 or TRBV12-4, the J call TRBJ2-7, with a tentative D call TRBD2 (6 bases). V dropped 3 bases and J dropped 7 bases, with 16 bases sitting between them. The CDR3 length is 14 residues. The CDR3 nucleotides are TGTGCCAGCAGTTTGTGGATTAGGGGAGGAGAGCAGTACTTC. Translation gives CASSLWIRGGEQYF.

V gene TRBV5-5 combines with J gene TRBJ2-2; perhaps D is TRBD1 or TRBD2 (5 bases each). This CDR3 is 14 amino acids long. Germline V gene sequence: CDR1 SGHKS, CDR2 YYEKEE (reference sequence). The V end was cut by 1 base, the J end by 7 bases, with 11 bases between. CDR3 in amino acids: CASSLWGIGGELFF. CDR3 coding DNA: TGTGCCAGCAGCTTGTGGGGGATAGGCGGGGAGCTGTTTTTT.

The table lists this clonotype with a few counts. The chain links TRBV10-3 to TRBJ2-1; D gene unclear. Germline V lookup: CDR1 ENHRY, CDR2 SYGVKD. The ends were cut back, 3 bases at V and 9 bases at J, with 15 bases in the middle. The CDR3 loop spans 14 amino acids. The CDR3 sequence is CAISDINGSGEQFF. The DNA for the CDR3 is TGTGCCATCAGTGACATTAACGGCTCCGGTGAGCAGTTCTTC.

The rearrangement uses TRBV7-3 and TRBJ2-5, with D perhaps matching TRBD2 (6 bases). Trimming shortened V by 5 bases and J by 2 bases, and 15 bases separated the two germline ends. Germline V gene lookup returns CDR1 SGHTA and CDR2 FQGTGA. This CDR3 is 15 amino acids long. The CDR3 bases are TGTGCCAGCAGCCCGGGCCGCGGGGTTCAAGAGACCCAGTACTTC. Translated: CASSPGRGVQETQYF.

The CDR3 region has the DNA TGTGCCAGCAATCCACTCGGTAGAGGGGCTAATGAAAAACTGTTTTTT. Its translation is CASNPLGRGANEKLFF. The rearrangement links TRBV28 to TRBJ1-4; tentatively, D is TRBD1 (5 bases). Germline CDR1 is MDHEN and CDR2 is SYDVKM. Deletions cut 7 bases from V and 3 bases from J, with 18 bases between. The CDR3 covers 16 residues.

The V call is TRBV7-2, the J call TRBJ2-5; TRBD2 is a possible D gene (6 bases). The J call could be wrong; TRBJ2-7 is a better fit for the DNA end. CDR1 and CDR2 (germline): SGHTA, FQGNSA. CDR3 size: 14 residues. CDR3 sequence reads: CASERRALAYEQYF. In nucleotides, the CDR3 is TGTGCCAGCGAAAGGAGGGCCCTTGCCTACGAGCAGTACTTC.

The CDR3 nucleotides read TGTGCCAGCAGCTTAATAGGACAGAGGGAGACCCAGTACTTC. The encoded protein is CASSLIGQRETQYF. V usage is TRBV11-2 and J usage is TRBJ2-5; TRBD1 is a possible D gene (6 bases). V lost 2 bases, J lost 5 bases, and 12 bases lay in between. The CDR3 spans 14 residues. Germline V gene sequence: CDR1 SGHAT, CDR2 FQNNGV.

On this clonotype: Germline and junction disagree at one end, which may indicate a read error. The genes are TRBV14 and TRBJ2-4, with 9 bases fitting TRBD2. Per the germline V gene, CDR1 is SGHDN and CDR2 is FVKESK. This CDR3 has 19 residues. The CDR3 loop is CASSPGLAHYEGAKNIPYF. Here the CDR3 DNA reads TGTGCCAGCAGCCCGGGACTAGCTCATTACGAGGGAGCCAAAAACATTCCGTACTTC.

About this clonotype itself: Germline is not matched at one junction end, which may reflect a read error. The chain carries TRBV7-7 and TRBJ2-2, with D hard to call. Germline CDR1 SSHAT, CDR2 FNYEAQ (reference sequence). This CDR3 is 14 amino acids long. The CDR3 spells CASTEQMNTGELFF. As DNA, the CDR3 is TGTGCTAGCACCGAACAGATGAACACCGGGGAGCTGTTTTTT.

This clonotype has more than one count but fewer than ten. The chain uses TRBV19 and TRBJ1-2; D is uncertain. The CDR3 totals 15 residues. Germline CDR1 and CDR2: LNHDA and SQIVND (reference sequence). Trimming removed 2 bases at V and 8 bases at J, with 18 bases between. CDR3 residues: CASSIYRTNLRGYTF. The CDR3 nucleotides read TGTGCCAGTAGTATATATCGGACCAATCTGCGAGGCTACACCTTC. Full variable domain (rest looked up from reference TRBV19 and TRBJ1-2): DGGITQSPKYLFRKEGQNVTLSCEQNLNHDAMYWYRQDPGQGLRLIYYSQIVNDFQKGDIAEGYSVSREKKESFPLTVTSAQKNPTAFYLCASSIYRTNLRGYTFGSGTRLTVV.

V usage is TRBV28 and J usage is TRBJ2-7; possibly TRBD2 for D (5 bases). Germline lookup yields CDR1 MDHEN and CDR2 SYDVKM. V lost 6 bases to trimming and J lost 2 bases, with 11 bases between them. This CDR3 is 13 amino acids long. The CDR3, as DNA: TGTGCCAGCAGAAGCGGAGGTCCCTACGAGCAGTACTTC. Its translation is CASRSGGPYEQYF.

This clonotype was detected a few times. The rearrangement joins TRBV10-3 to TRBJ2-3; D is perhaps TRBD1 or TRBD2 (5 bases each). The germline V and J ends were trimmed by 6 bases and 0 bases, with 7 bases remaining between them. Germline V gene sequence: CDR1 ENHRY, CDR2 SYGVKD. CDR3 length: 13 amino acids. CDR3 sequence (DNA): TGTGCCATCAGCCGGGACAGCACAGATACGCAGTATTTT. Translation gives CAISRDSTDTQYF.

This clonotype has just a few counts. The chain recombines TRBV12-3 or TRBV12-4 with TRBJ2-1; maybe TRBD2 (6 bases). V was pared by 3 bases and J by 7 bases, with 13 bases between. This CDR3 comprises 14 residues. This chain's CDR3 is CASSFGGGINEQFF. As DNA, the CDR3 is TGTGCCAGCAGTTTCGGGGGAGGCATTAATGAGCAGTTCTTC.